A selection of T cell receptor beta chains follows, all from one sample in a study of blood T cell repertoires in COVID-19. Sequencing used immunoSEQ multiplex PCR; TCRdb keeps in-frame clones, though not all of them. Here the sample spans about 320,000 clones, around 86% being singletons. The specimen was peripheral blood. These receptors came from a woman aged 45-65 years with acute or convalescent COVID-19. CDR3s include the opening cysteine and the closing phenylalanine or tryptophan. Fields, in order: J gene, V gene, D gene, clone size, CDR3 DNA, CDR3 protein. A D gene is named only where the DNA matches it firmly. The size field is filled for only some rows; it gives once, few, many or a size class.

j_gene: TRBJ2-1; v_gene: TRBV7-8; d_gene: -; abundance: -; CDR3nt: TGTGCCAGCAGCCTCCTTAATCGGGGTGAGCAGTTCTTC; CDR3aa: CASSLLNRGEQFF
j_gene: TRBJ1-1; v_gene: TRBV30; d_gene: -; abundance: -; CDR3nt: TGTGCCTGGAACCGCATGGGACAAGGGTCGGAGGCTTTCTTT; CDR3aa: CAWNRMGQGSEAFF
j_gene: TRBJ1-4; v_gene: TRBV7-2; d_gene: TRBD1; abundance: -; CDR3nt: TGTGCCAGCAGCTTAGATGGGACAGGGGGGGAAAAACTGTTTTTT; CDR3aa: CASSLDGTGGEKLFF
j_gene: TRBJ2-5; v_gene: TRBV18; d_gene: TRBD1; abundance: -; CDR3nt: TGTGCCAGCTCACCGCCGGCAGGGGGCCGGCAAGAGACCCAGTACTTC; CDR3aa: CASSPPAGGRQETQYF
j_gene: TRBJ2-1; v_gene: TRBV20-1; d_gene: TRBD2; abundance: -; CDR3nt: TGCAGTGCTAGCCAGCGGGAGGAGCAGTTCTTC; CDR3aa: CSASQREEQFF
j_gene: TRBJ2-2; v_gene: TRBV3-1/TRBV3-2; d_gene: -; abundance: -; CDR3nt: TGTGCCAGCAGCCAAGAACTTCGTGCTAGTAACACCGGGGAGCTGTTTTTT; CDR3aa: CASSQELRASNTGELFF
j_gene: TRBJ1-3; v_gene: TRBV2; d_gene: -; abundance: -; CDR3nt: TGTGCCAGCAGAGTTACCGGGAGCACCATATATTTT; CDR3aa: CASRVTGSTIYF
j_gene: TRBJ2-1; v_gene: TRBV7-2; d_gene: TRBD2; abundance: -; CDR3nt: TGTGCCAGCAGCCCCAGCGGAGGACTAGCGGGGGCGGAGTTCTTC; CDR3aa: CASSPSGGLAGAEFF
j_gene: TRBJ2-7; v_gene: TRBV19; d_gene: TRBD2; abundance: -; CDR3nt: TGTGCCAGTAGTATCGGCGCGGGAGGGATATTCTACGAGCAGTACTTC; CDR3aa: CASSIGAGGIFYEQYF
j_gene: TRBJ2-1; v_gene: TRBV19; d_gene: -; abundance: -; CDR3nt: TGTGCCAGTTCCGGGGTCTACAATGAGCAGTTCTTC; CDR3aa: CASSGVYNEQFF
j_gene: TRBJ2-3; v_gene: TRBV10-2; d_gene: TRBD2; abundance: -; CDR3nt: TGCGCCAGCAGTGAGTTGGGACTAGCGGTCCTCAGCCCAGATACGCAGTATTTT; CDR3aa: CASSELGLAVLSPDTQYF
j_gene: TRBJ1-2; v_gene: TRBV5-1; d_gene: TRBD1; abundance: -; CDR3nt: TGCGCCAGCAGCTTTAGGAGGACAGGGGAATATGGCTACACCTTC; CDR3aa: CASSFRRTGEYGYTF
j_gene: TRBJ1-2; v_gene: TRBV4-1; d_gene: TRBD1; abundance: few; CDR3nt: TGCGCCAGCAGCCAAGGGGACAGTTATGACTATGGCTACACCTTC; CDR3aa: CASSQGDSYDYGYTF
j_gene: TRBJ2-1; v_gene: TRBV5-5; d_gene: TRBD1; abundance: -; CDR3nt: TGTGCCAGCAGCTTGCCCCGCAGGGGGCCCAATGAGCAGTTCTTC; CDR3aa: CASSLPRRGPNEQFF
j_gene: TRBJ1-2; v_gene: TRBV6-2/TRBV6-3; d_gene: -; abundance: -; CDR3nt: TGTGCCAGCAGCCCCGACAGAACTAACTATGGCTACACCTTC; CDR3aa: CASSPDRTNYGYTF
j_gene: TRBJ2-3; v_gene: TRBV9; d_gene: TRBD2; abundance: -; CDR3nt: TGTGCCAGCAGCTTTCAAGCGGGGTCTAGCACAGATACGCAGTATTTT; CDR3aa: CASSFQAGSSTDTQYF
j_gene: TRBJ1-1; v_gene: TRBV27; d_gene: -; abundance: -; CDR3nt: TGTGCCAGCAGTTTCACAGGGTTTGGCACTGAAGCTTTCTTT; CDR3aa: CASSFTGFGTEAFF
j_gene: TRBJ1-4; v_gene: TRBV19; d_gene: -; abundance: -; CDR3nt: TGTGCCACCTCATCAAATGCGGCTAATGAAAAACTGTTTTTT; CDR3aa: CATSSNAANEKLFF
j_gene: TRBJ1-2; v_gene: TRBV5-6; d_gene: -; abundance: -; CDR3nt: TGTGCCAGCAGCTTCAGGGTTGAGTTGAGCGTCGACACCTTC; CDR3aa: CASSFRVELSVDTF
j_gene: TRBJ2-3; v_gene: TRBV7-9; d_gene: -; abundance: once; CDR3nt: TGTGCCAGCAGCTTAGGGTTAGCAGCTAGCACAGATACGCAGTATTTT; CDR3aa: CASSLGLAASTDTQYF
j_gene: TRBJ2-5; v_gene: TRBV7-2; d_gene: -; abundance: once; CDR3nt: TGTGCCAGCAGCTTATGGGGGCAAAGCCAAGAGACCCAGTACTTC; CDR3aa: CASSLWGQSQETQYF
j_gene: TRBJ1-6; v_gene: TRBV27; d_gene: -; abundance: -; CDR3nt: TGTGCCAGCAGCCGGGAGCCTAGGGATTCACCCCTCCACTTT; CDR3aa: CASSREPRDSPLHF
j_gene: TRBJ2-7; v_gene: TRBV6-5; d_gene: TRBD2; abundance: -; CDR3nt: TGTGCCAGCACTAGCGGGAGGGCCCCCTACGAGCAGTACTTC; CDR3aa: CASTSGRAPYEQYF
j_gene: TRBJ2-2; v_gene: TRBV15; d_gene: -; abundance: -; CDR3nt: TGTGCCACCAGCAGAGATCTAGTAAACACCGGGGAGCTGTTTTTT; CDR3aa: CATSRDLVNTGELFF
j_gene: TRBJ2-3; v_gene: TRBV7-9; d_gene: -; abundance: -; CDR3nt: TGTGCGCACGGCAGGTACACTCCAGATACGCAGTATTTT; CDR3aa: CAHGRYTPDTQYF
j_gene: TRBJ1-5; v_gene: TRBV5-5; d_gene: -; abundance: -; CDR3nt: TGTGCCAGCAGCTTGGACGGGTACATAAGGCCCCAGCATTTT; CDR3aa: CASSLDGYIRPQHF